Presented here are 23 T cell receptor beta chains from one specimen sequenced in a study of shared clonotypes between healthy human individuals. Method: immunoSEQ multiplex PCR; TCRdb's copy keeps in-frame clones and lacks some. The data hold 2,100,000 or so clones, with 90% to 97% observed a single time. Sequenced input: naive CD4+ T cells sorted from blood. Subset defined: CD45RA+ positively selected. The receptors were gathered from a young man in good health.

The chain combines TRBV5-4 with TRBJ2-7; the D gene is possibly TRBD2 (7 bases). This CDR3 spans 14 amino acids. Germline V CDR1 and CDR2: SGHNT, YYREEE (reference sequence). V gave up 3 bases and J gave up 2 bases, with 12 bases separating them. CDR3 region: CASSSAGAPYEQYF. The CDR3 nucleotides read TGTGCCAGCAGCTCTGCGGGGGCCCCCTACGAGCAGTACTTC.

The genes are TRBV10-1 and TRBJ2-7, with unresolved D. The CDR3 covers 14 residues. Trimming cost V 3 bases and J 1 base, with 10 bases left between them. Per germline, CDR1 WNHNN and CDR2 SYGVQD (reference sequence). CDR3 bases: TGCGCCAGCAGTGACACGATTGGGTCCTACGAGCAGTACTTC. This encodes CASSDTIGSYEQYF.

The V and J genes are TRBV19 and TRBJ2-1; D is undetermined. Germline CDR1 LNHDA, CDR2 SQIVND (reference sequence). The CDR3 loop spans 15 amino acids. V was trimmed by 8 bases and J by 2 bases, leaving 16 bases between them. The CDR3 is CASEAPDMPYNEQFF. The CDR3 coding sequence is TGTGCCAGTGAGGCGCCGGATATGCCCTACAATGAGCAGTTCTTC.

In this sample, this clone turned up once. This sequence joins TRBV7-3 and TRBJ2-7; 7 positions match TRBD2. The CDR3 is made up of 13 amino acids. J was trimmed by 2 bases and V by 5 bases; bases with no gene match: 3. Germline CDR1 reads SGHTA; CDR2 reads FQGTGA. The CDR3 spells CASSPGGTYEQYF. Here the CDR3 DNA reads TGTGCCAGCAGCCCCGGGGGGACCTACGAGCAGTACTTC. Variable domain in full (rest from reference TRBV7-3 and TRBJ2-7): GAGVSQTPSNKVTEKGKYVELRCDPISGHTALYWYRQSLGQGPEFLIYFQGTGAADDSGLPNDRFFAVRPEGSVSTLKIQRTERGDSAVYLCASSPGGTYEQYFGPGTRLTVT.

This chain joins TRBV2 and TRBJ2-2; D assignment may be TRBD1 or TRBD2 (6 bases each). Trimming removed 6 bases from V and 4 bases from J, with 15 bases in between. The CDR3 length is 15 residues. Germline V CDR1 and CDR2: SNHLY, FYNNEI. CDR3 coding DNA: TGTGCCAGCAGAATGGAGGGGGTCGGCACCGGGGAGCTGTTTTTT. Translation: CASRMEGVGTGELFF. Full variable domain (missing parts from reference TRBV2 and TRBJ2-2): EPEVTQTPSHQVTQMGQEVILRCVPISNHLYFYWYRQILGQKVEFLVSFYNNEISEKSEIFDDQFSVERPDGSNFTLKIRSTKLEDSAMYFCASRMEGVGTGELFFGEGSRLTVL.

The rearrangement links TRBV10-3 to TRBJ2-7; D unresolved. Trimming stripped 0 bases from V and 2 bases from J, with 5 bases between. The CDR3 totals 13 residues. The germline gives CDR1 ENHRY, CDR2 SYGVKD. DNA for the CDR3: TGTGCCATCAGTGAGTCGGTCCCCTACGAGCAGTACTTC. It codes for CAISESVPYEQYF.

This chain uses TRBV10-3 with TRBJ1-5; D remains unclear. The CDR3 totals 13 residues. Germline assignment: CDR1 ENHRY and CDR2 SYGVKD. V lost 10 bases to trimming and J lost 7 bases, with 17 bases between them. This CDR3 is CANSVEQGQPQHF. In DNA form, the CDR3 reads TGTGCCAACTCCGTCGAGCAAGGACAGCCCCAGCATTTT.

The CDR3 spells CASKWTGTDTGELFF. The CDR3, as DNA: TGTGCCAGCAAATGGACAGGGACGGACACCGGGGAGCTGTTTTTT. V usage is TRBV6-1 and J usage is TRBJ2-2, with 8 bases lining up with TRBD1. After removal of 7 bases from V and 3 bases from J, the junction contained 7 bases not matched to a gene. Germline loops: CDR1 MNHNS, CDR2 SASEGT. The length of the CDR3 is 15 residues.

The chain joins TRBV29-1 to TRBJ2-3; tentative D call: TRBD2 (7 bases). The CDR3 has 13 residues. Germline loops: CDR1 SQVTM, CDR2 ANQGSEA. V was pared by 8 bases and J by 4 bases, with 16 bases between. Here the CDR3 reads CSSAGNRADTQYF. The CDR3 DNA reads TGCAGCTCAGCGGGGAACAGGGCAGATACGCAGTATTTT.

The chain combines TRBV10-3 with TRBJ1-2, with no clear D. Germline V gene sequence: CDR1 ENHRY, CDR2 SYGVKD. This CDR3 is built from 14 residues. Trimming left V 4 bases short and J 3 bases short, with 12 bases between. CDR3: CAISGQQTYYGYTF. The CDR3 nucleotides are TGTGCCATCAGTGGCCAACAAACATACTATGGCTACACCTTC.

CDR3 sequence reads: CASRPTSADTQYF. In nucleotides, the CDR3 is TGTGCCAGCAGACCCACTAGCGCCGATACGCAGTATTTT. The J gene is TRBJ2-3, the V gene TRBV6-1; 7 positions agree with TRBD2. The trim removed 6 bases at V and 6 bases at J, leaving 6 bases unmatched. Germline loops: CDR1 MNHNS, CDR2 SASEGT. This CDR3 has 13 amino acids.

The gene calls are TRBV7-9 and TRBJ1-1, with 8 bases fitting TRBD1. J gave up 6 bases and V 4 bases, and 4 bases lay outside the gene matches. Per germline, CDR1 SEHNR and CDR2 FQNEAQ (reference sequence). The CDR3 has 13 residues. Here the CDR3 reads CASSSRTGSEAFF. CDR3 sequence (DNA): TGTGCCAGCAGCTCACGGACAGGGTCTGAAGCTTTCTTT.

CDR3 DNA sequence: TGCGCCAGCAGCCAAGCCCTCACAGATACGCAGTATTTT. It is translated as CASSQALTDTQYF. This chain uses TRBV4-3 with TRBJ2-3; no firm D call. The V end lost 1 base, the J end lost 2 bases, and 4 bases lay between the germline ends. The germline CDR1 and CDR2 sequences are LGHNA and YSLEER. The CDR3 is made up of 13 amino acids.

V usage is TRBV5-6 and J usage is TRBJ2-3; the D is unclear. Deletions cut 5 bases from V and 6 bases from J, with 10 bases between. The length of the CDR3 is 12 residues. In germline, CDR1 is SGHDT, CDR2 YYEEEE. The CDR3 region has the DNA TGTGCCAGCAGACTTTTTGGGGATACGCAGTATTTT. Its protein is CASRLFGDTQYF.

Points on this clone: Sequence at one end of the junction differs from germline and may be a read error. V and J are TRBV7-7 and TRBJ2-7, with 7 bases identical to TRBD1. The CDR3 has 13 amino acids. CDR1 SSHAT and CDR2 FNYEAQ come from the germline V gene (reference sequence). CDR3 sequence reads: CASSRDRSYEQYF. The CDR3 coding sequence is TGTGCTAGCAGCCGGGACAGAAGCTACGAGCAGTACTTC.

This clone has a single count. The chain uses TRBV30 and TRBJ1-5; 8 nucleotides agree with TRBD1. Germline V lookup: CDR1 GTSNPN, CDR2 SVGIG (reference sequence). The CDR3 covers 14 residues. J lost 6 bases, V lost 5 bases, and 9 bases had no gene match. The CDR3 protein is CAWRDTGGSQPQHF. DNA for the CDR3: TGTGCCTGGCGTGACACAGGGGGAAGTCAGCCCCAGCATTTT.

This chain uses TRBV28 with TRBJ1-1; D is uncertain. Trimming took 6 bases from V and 3 from J, leaving 14 bases between them. Germline loops: CDR1 MDHEN, CDR2 SYDVKM. The CDR3 runs 14 residues. CDR3 loop: CASRPWAEYTEAFF. CDR3 coding DNA: TGTGCCAGCAGGCCGTGGGCCGAGTACACTGAAGCTTTCTTT.

The chain uses TRBV5-1 and TRBJ2-5; D remains unclear. Germline V gene lookup returns CDR1 SGHRS and CDR2 YFSETQ. Between the trimmed V and J ends, which lost 0 bases and 5 bases, there was a span of 8 bases. The CDR3 is 13 amino acids. The CDR3 region is CASSLAPFETQYF. CDR3 in DNA: TGCGCCAGCAGCTTGGCCCCCTTCGAGACCCAGTACTTC. The full variable domain, its missing parts supplied by reference TRBV5-1 and TRBJ2-5, is KAGVTQTPRYLIKTRGQQVTLSCSPISGHRSVSWYQQTPGQGLQFLFEYFSETQRNKGNFPGRFSGRQFSNSRSEMNVSTLELGDSALYLCASSLAPFETQYFGPGTRLLVL.

This sequence joins TRBV29-1 and TRBJ1-4; 7 positions agree with TRBD1. Germline V lookup: CDR1 SQVTM, CDR2 ANQGSEA. The junction had 9 bases not matched to a gene; V was cut back by 6 bases and J by 5 bases. CDR3 length equals 14 residues. Written as DNA, the CDR3 is TGCAGCGTCGTGTCGGGACAGCCGAATGAAAAACTGTTTTTT. Residues: CSVVSGQPNEKLFF.

V is TRBV10-1 and J is TRBJ1-1; D possibly corresponds to TRBD1 (6 bases). The germline CDR1 and CDR2 sequences are WNHNN and SYGVQD (reference sequence). Trimming took off 8 bases at V and 1 base at J, with 11 bases between the two ends. The CDR3 is 13 amino acids. The CDR3 DNA sequence: TGCGCCAGCGCGCCGGGACAGAACACTGAAGCTTTCTTT. Translated, it gives CASAPGQNTEAFF.

This sequence joins TRBV30 and TRBJ2-2, with TRBD1 identical over 7 bases. The CDR3 contains 14 residues. Trimming removed 0 bases from V and 8 bases from J; junction bases left unmatched: 6. From germline, CDR1 is GTSNPN and CDR2 SVGIG (reference sequence). The CDR3 DNA sequence: TGTGCCTGGAGTGTACTCAGGGGGATGGGGGAGCTGTTTTTT. This translates into CAWSVLRGMGELFF.

Turning to this clone: Other DNA sequences from this sample encode an identical CDR3 as well. The V and J genes are TRBV18 and TRBJ2-2, with D perhaps matching TRBD1 (5 bases). Germline CDR1 and CDR2: KGHSH and LQKENI. The CDR3 extends over 13 amino acids. Trimming left V 2 bases short and J 6 bases short, with 7 bases between. CDR3 sequence (DNA): TGTGCCAGCTCACCATCCAGGGCCGGGGAGCTGTTTTTT. Protein: CASSPSRAGELFF.

The chain combines TRBV5-4 with TRBJ1-3; possible D gene TRBD1, 5 bases. V was shortened by 0 bases and J by 1 base, with 14 bases between the two germline ends. CDR1 SGHNT and CDR2 YYREEE come from the germline V gene (reference sequence). The CDR3 is 17 residues long. CDR3 amino acids: CASSLDPGLGSGNTIYF. The CDR3 bases are TGTGCCAGCAGCTTGGATCCAGGGTTGGGTTCTGGAAACACCATATATTTT.